The rows below give T cell receptor beta chains drawn from one sample of a study of blood T cells in healthy people across ages. MiXCR, applied by TCRdb to the 5' RACE reads, yields one record per CDR3 protein. The sample yields about 800,000 distinct CDR3 sequences, approximately 25% seen once. A further study also used this sample, focusing on T cells of mothers and their children.

The sample consisted of blood. Receptors were obtained from a boy aged 10-17 years in good health. CDR3s include the opening cysteine and the closing phenylalanine or tryptophan. Each record gives: clone size, V gene, D gene, J gene, CDR3 protein, CDR3 DNA. D genes are given only for firm matches. Clone size is not always given. Where it is, it says once, few, many or a class for expanded clones.

>NA|TRBV10-3|TRBD2|TRBJ2-3
CATGGTSGTDTQYF
TGTGCCACGGGGGGGACTAGCGGCACAGATACGCAGTATTTT
>NA|TRBV7-2|NA|TRBJ2-7
CASSLKAGSYEQYF
TGTGCCAGCAGCTTAAAAGCCGGATCCTACGAGCAGTACTTC
>NA|TRBV5-1|TRBD1|TRBJ2-7
CASSLNRDREYF
TGCGCCAGCAGCTTAAACCGGGACAGGGAGTACTTC
>NA|TRBV6-1|NA|TRBJ1-2
CASSDTNENLYGYTF
TGTGCCAGCAGTGATACGAATGAGAACCTCTATGGCTACACCTTC
>few|TRBV7-9|NA|TRBJ1-5
CASSELSNQPQHF
TGTGCCAGCAGCGAACTTAGCAATCAGCCCCAGCATTTT
>NA|TRBV13|NA|TRBJ1-1
CASSSRDGGVGAAFF
TGTGCCAGCAGCTCCAGGGATGGCGGCGTCGGGGCGGCTTTCTTT
>NA|TRBV2|TRBD1|TRBJ2-1
CASDRRDRGLNEQFF
TGTGCCAGCGATCGGCGGGACAGGGGGCTTAATGAGCAGTTCTTC
>NA|TRBV2|NA|TRBJ2-2
CASSEAPATGELFF
TGTGCCAGCAGTGAAGCGCCCGCTACCGGGGAGCTGTTTTTT
>NA|TRBV2|NA|TRBJ2-2
CASSMNPNTGELFF
TGTGCCAGCAGCATGAACCCGAACACCGGGGAGCTGTTTTTT
>few|TRBV4-3|NA|TRBJ2-2
CASSQIWGGPGELFF
TGCGCCAGCAGCCAAATATGGGGGGGGCCCGGGGAGCTGTTTTTT
>NA|TRBV12-3/TRBV12-4|NA|TRBJ2-1
CASSLAGLSYNEQFF
TGTGCCAGCAGTTTAGCGGGCCTCTCCTACAATGAGCAGTTCTTC
>few|TRBV6-5|TRBD1|TRBJ1-6
CASSYLGTGVSPLHF
TGTGCCAGCAGTTACCTTGGGACAGGGGTCTCACCCCTCCACTTT
>few|TRBV28|TRBD2|TRBJ2-3
CASSFGAGDGTADTQYF
TGTGCCAGCAGTTTTGGAGCGGGAGATGGAACGGCAGATACGCAGTATTTT
>NA|TRBV29-1|NA|TRBJ1-2
CSVSKNGDDFGYTF
TGCAGCGTATCAAAAAACGGGGATGATTTTGGCTACACCTTC
>NA|TRBV29-1|TRBD1|TRBJ1-1
CSVDRGNAEAFF
TGCAGCGTGGACAGGGGTAACGCTGAAGCTTTCTTT
>few|TRBV6-5|NA|TRBJ1-4
CASSYGGLGEKLFF
TGTGCCAGCAGTTACGGGGGGCTCGGTGAAAAACTGTTTTTT
>NA|TRBV29-1|NA|TRBJ2-5
CSVELVSGQKYQETQYF
TGCAGCGTTGAATTGGTTTCCGGACAGAAGTACCAAGAGACCCAGTACTTC
>few|TRBV5-1|TRBD2|TRBJ2-4
CASSWGLAGGQPPSRGNIQYF
TGCGCCAGCAGCTGGGGACTAGCGGGGGGCCAACCCCCTAGCAGGGGAAACATTCAGTACTTC
>few|TRBV20-1|TRBD2|TRBJ2-1
CSAYRPAGGPNEQFF
TGCAGTGCTTATCGACCAGCGGGAGGGCCTAATGAGCAGTTCTTC
>few|TRBV15|NA|TRBJ1-2
CATSPGRGNYGYTF
TGTGCCACCAGCCCCGGGAGGGGTAACTATGGCTACACCTTC
>NA|TRBV6-2/TRBV6-3|NA|TRBJ2-1
CASSYSGGPYNEQFF
TGTGCCAGCAGTTACTCTGGGGGGCCCTACAATGAGCAGTTCTTC
>NA|TRBV4-2|TRBD1|TRBJ1-1
CASSQTTGDTEAFF
TGTGCCAGCAGCCAGACAACAGGGGACACTGAAGCTTTCTTT
>few|TRBV7-9|NA|TRBJ2-4
CASSPRLEDIQYF
TGTGCCAGCAGCCCCCGCCTGGAAGACATTCAGTACTTC
>NA|TRBV7-9|NA|TRBJ1-1
CASSLGPVGRGDTEAFF
TGTGCCAGCAGCTTAGGTCCTGTGGGGCGCGGAGACACTGAAGCTTTCTTT
>NA|TRBV20-1|TRBD2|TRBJ2-1
CSAARTSGTLGNEQFF
TGCAGTGCCGCACGGACTAGCGGGACTTTGGGCAATGAGCAGTTCTTC
>few|TRBV2|NA|TRBJ2-2
CASSELTGELFF
TGTGCCAGCAGTGAGCTCACCGGGGAGCTGTTTTTT
>NA|TRBV6-1|NA|TRBJ2-1
CASSEGGRDNEQFF
TGTGCCAGCAGTGAAGGCGGCCGCGACAATGAGCAGTTCTTC
>few|TRBV2|NA|TRBJ2-3
CASSEFDRSPDTQYF
TGTGCCAGCAGTGAGTTTGACAGGAGCCCCGATACGCAGTATTTT
>NA|TRBV4-2|TRBD1|TRBJ1-2
CASSQGTGDNYGYTF
TGTGCCAGCAGCCAAGGGACAGGGGATAACTATGGCTACACCTTC
>NA|TRBV12-3/TRBV12-4|NA|TRBJ1-5
CASSRRSDTIRGQPQHF
TGTGCCAGCAGTCGTCGGTCGGATACTATACGGGGTCAGCCCCAGCATTTT
>few|TRBV29-1|NA|TRBJ2-1
CSVVSPGSYNEQFF
TGCAGCGTTGTAAGCCCGGGCTCCTACAATGAGCAGTTCTTC
>NA|TRBV28|NA|TRBJ2-5
CASSSIGGGQETQYF
TGTGCCAGCAGTTCCATTGGGGGAGGCCAAGAGACCCAGTACTTC
>few|TRBV4-3|TRBD2|TRBJ2-3
CASSRVKLAGGTDTQYF
TGCGCCAGCAGCCGGGTAAAACTAGCGGGGGGTACAGATACGCAGTATTTT
>few|TRBV20-1|TRBD1|TRBJ2-7
CSANTGTGVYEQYF
TGCAGTGCTAACACCGGGACAGGGGTCTACGAGCAGTACTTC
>NA|TRBV5-1|NA|TRBJ2-6
CASSVRVLSSGANVLTF
TGCGCCAGCAGCGTAAGGGTTCTCTCTTCTGGGGCCAACGTCCTGACTTTC
>NA|TRBV20-1|NA|TRBJ2-1
CSASVLTTNEQFF
TGCAGTGCTAGCGTTCTGACGACCAATGAGCAGTTCTTC
>many|TRBV28|NA|TRBJ2-7
CASSFLSYEQYF
TGTGCCAGCAGCTTCCTCTCCTACGAGCAGTACTTC
>NA|TRBV20-1|NA|TRBJ2-5
CSARDQAGTYETQYF
TGCAGTGCTAGAGATCAAGCAGGCACGTATGAGACCCAGTACTTC
>NA|TRBV20-1|TRBD1|TRBJ1-1
CSASHPRTGRDEAFF
TGCAGTGCTAGTCACCCCAGGACAGGTCGGGATGAAGCTTTCTTT
>NA|TRBV4-3|TRBD1|TRBJ2-5
CASSQGRTGALETQYF
TGCGCCAGCAGCCAGGGTAGGACAGGGGCCCTGGAGACCCAGTACTTC